This T cell receptor (beta chain) was captured by sequencing in a study of T-cell reconstitution after alpha-beta-depleted transplantation in children. This clonotype was recorded a few times. The CDR3 runs 14 residues. Trimming at V came to 4 bases and at J to 5 bases, leaving 7 bases not matched to a gene. The germline CDR1 and CDR2 sequences are MGHDK and SYGVNS. TCRbeta library construction was performed incorporating unique molecular identifiers. MiXCR, applied by TCRdb to the PCR reads, yields one record per CDR3 protein. The table has approximately 220,000 distinct CDR3 sequences, roughly 18% seen once; the top ten hold around 45%.

The TCR comes from a male patient between 2 and 15 years old who had a stem cell transplant for acute lymphoblastic leukemia, so the T cells may come from the graft donor. The genes are TRBV25-1 and TRBJ2-7, with 8 positions matching TRBD1. The sequencing here drew on PBMCs, mostly from graft donor cells, taken 360 days after TCRalphabeta/CD19-depleted stem cell transplant. DNA for the CDR3: TGTGCCAGCAGTGGCCACAGGGGGATGAACGAGCAGTACTTC. Its protein is CASSGHRGMNEQYF.